The entry below describes one T cell receptor (beta chain). Its target is unknown. This clone may be a read error of a much larger clone one base away. The iRepertoire nested amplicon-rescue multiplex PCR amplified TCR alpha and beta CDR3s from RNA. Input was roughly 95-450 ng of tissue mRNA or PBMC total RNA. TCRdb passed the multiplex PCR reads through MiXCR, listing each CDR3 protein once. The sample lists around 190,000 distinct CDR3 sequences, 43% occurring once. These data are taken from a study of glioma-infiltrating T cells. Broader study findings: Non-neoplastic patients had below-expected tissue-blood divergence, while all gliomas exceeded expectation. CDR3 overlap between tissue and blood was very small.

Germline CDR1 and CDR2: MNHNS and SASEGT. The length of the CDR3 is 13 residues. The V call is TRBV6-1, the J call TRBJ1-1; 7 bases align to TRBD1. The sequenced sample consisted of glioma tissue, nonneoplastic brain tissue, or PBMCs (not recorded which). This clonotype was obtained from a human donor with low-grade glioma or glioblastoma, undergoing nonglioma brain surgery, or in good health (not recorded which). CDR3 in amino acids: CATIGQADTEPFF. CDR3 in DNA: TGTGCCACCATAGGACAGGCGGACACTGAACCTTTCTTT.